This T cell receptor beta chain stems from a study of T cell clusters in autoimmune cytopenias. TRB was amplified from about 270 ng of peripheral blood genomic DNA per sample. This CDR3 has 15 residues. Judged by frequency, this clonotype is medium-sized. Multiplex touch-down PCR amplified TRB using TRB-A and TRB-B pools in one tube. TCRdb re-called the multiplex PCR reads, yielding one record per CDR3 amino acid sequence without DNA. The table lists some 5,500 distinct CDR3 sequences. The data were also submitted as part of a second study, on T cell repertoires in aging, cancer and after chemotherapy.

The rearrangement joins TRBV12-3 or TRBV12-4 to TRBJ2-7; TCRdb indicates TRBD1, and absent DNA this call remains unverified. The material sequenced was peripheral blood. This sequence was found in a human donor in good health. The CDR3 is CASSPNRWGSYEQYF.